These 10 T cell receptor beta chains share one sample of origin, sequenced in a study of blood T cell repertoires in COVID-19. Sequencing used immunoSEQ multiplex PCR; TCRdb keeps in-frame clones, though not all of them. The data hold some 96,000 clones, with about 86% observed a single time. The material sequenced was peripheral blood. These receptors all stem from a man of 80 years or more with acute or convalescent COVID-19.

This chain joins TRBV6-2 or TRBV6-3 and TRBJ1-1; D is unclear. V dropped 0 bases and J dropped 1 base, with 9 bases sitting between them. The germline V gene encodes CDR1 MNHEY and CDR2 SVGEGT. The CDR3 is 15 residues long. The DNA for the CDR3 is TGTGCCAGCAGTTACTCGACTACGGCGAACACTGAAGCTTTCTTT. This translates into CASSYSTTANTEAFF.

The chain carries TRBV5-4 and TRBJ1-6; no firm D call. This CDR3 has 15 residues. CDR1 is SGHNT, CDR2 YYREEE, per germline (reference sequence). V was clipped by 5 bases and J by 6 bases, with 15 bases between them. This chain's CDR3 is CASSPGGGGNSPLHF. The CDR3 DNA sequence: TGTGCCAGCAGTCCTGGTGGTGGAGGTAATTCACCCCTCCACTTT.

In DNA, the CDR3 is TGTGCCAGCAGCCCCTCGGGAGCTGTCAATGAGCAGTTCTTC. Its protein product is CASSPSGAVNEQFF. The J gene is TRBJ2-1, the V gene TRBV7-9; tentative D call: TRBD2 (6 bases). Germline CDR1 SEHNR, CDR2 FQNEAQ (reference sequence). The CDR3 runs 14 residues. Trimming shortened V by 5 bases and J by 6 bases, and 14 bases separated the two germline ends.

This clone was detected a few times. The same CDR3 can be traced to other DNA sequences in this sample. The gene calls are TRBV3-1 (or the pseudogene TRBV3-2) and TRBJ2-3, with a weak D call TRBD2 (5 bases). The germline CDR1 and CDR2 sequences are LGHDT and YNNKEL (reference sequence). With 0 bases removed from V and 4 bases from J, the gap between germline ends came to 8 bases. The CDR3 extends over 14 amino acids. CDR3 amino acids: CASSQDAGADTQYF. The CDR3 DNA sequence: TGTGCCAGCAGCCAAGATGCCGGGGCAGATACGCAGTATTTT.

The chain couples TRBV28 to TRBJ1-1; D is possibly TRBD1 (5 bases). The germline V gene has CDR1 MDHEN and CDR2 SYDVKM. V was cut by 11 bases and J by 5 bases, with 12 bases left in between. The CDR3 spans 11 residues. For the CDR3, the DNA is TGTGCCTTACAAAGGGGAACTGAAGCTTTCTTT. Translated, it gives CALQRGTEAFF.

This sequence joins TRBV15 and TRBJ1-1; 9 nucleotides align to TRBD1. Germline-derived CDR1 and CDR2 are LNHNV and YYDKDF (reference sequence). V dropped 1 base and J dropped 5; count of bases not matched to a gene: 8. This CDR3 spans 16 amino acids. The CDR3 region has the DNA TGTGCCACCAGCAGAGCTTCTGGGACAGGGAGTACTGAAGCTTTCTTT. This encodes CATSRASGTGSTEAFF.

This chain connects TRBV19 to TRBJ2-1; 9 bases map to TRBD1. The V and J ends lost 3 bases and 7 bases, in that order; junction bases with no gene match: 16. Germline CDR1 is LNHDA and CDR2 is SQIVND (reference sequence). The CDR3 runs to 18 residues. CDR3 in DNA: TGTGCCAGTAGTATTCACAGTGGGGGGACAGGGCCTGGAAATGAGCAGTTCTTC. It is translated as CASSIHSGGTGPGNEQFF.

CDR3 in DNA: TGTGCCAGCAGTTCTCCGGACAGGGAAGTAGGAAACACCATATATTTT. As protein: CASSSPDREVGNTIYF. J is TRBJ1-3 and V is TRBV6-6, with 8 bases matching TRBD1. The CDR3 is made up of 16 amino acids. V lost 4 bases to trimming and J lost 4 bases; unmatched junction nucleotides: 9. In germline, CDR1 is MNHNY, CDR2 SVGAGI (reference sequence).

The gene calls are TRBV19 and TRBJ1-5; 9 nucleotides agree with TRBD1. The length of the CDR3 is 16 residues. Germline CDR1 is LNHDA and CDR2 is SQIVND (reference sequence). V lost 5 bases, J lost 2 bases, and 7 bases stayed unmatched. CDR3 DNA: TGTGCCAGTAGTGCCAACAGGGGGCTGGGCAATCAGCCCCAGCATTTT. Amino acids: CASSANRGLGNQPQHF. Based on the CDR3 plus reference TRBV19 and TRBJ1-5, the full variable domain is DGGITQSPKYLFRKEGQNVTLSCEQNLNHDAMYWYRQDPGQGLRLIYYSQIVNDFQKGDIAEGYSVSREKKESFPLTVTSAQKNPTAFYLCASSANRGLGNQPQHFGDGTRLSIL.

The chain employs TRBV4-1 and TRBJ2-5, with 9 bases matching TRBD1. Germline CDR1 is MGHRA and CDR2 is YSYEKL. V lost 3 bases and J lost 0; bases outside the gene matches: 5. The CDR3 runs 16 residues. CDR3 coding DNA: TGCGCCAGCAGCCAGGGAGGGACAGGGTACCAAGAGACCCAGTACTTC. Protein: CASSQGGTGYQETQYF.